The 17 T cell receptor beta chains listed next were all sequenced from one sample in a study of blood T cell repertoires in COVID-19. Generated by immunoSEQ multiplex PCR, the TCRdb table keeps only in-frame clones and is missing some. This repertoire shows about 190,000 clones, 70% to 90% found once; its top ten account for around 4.9%. The material sequenced was peripheral blood. These receptors originate from a woman older than 75 with acute or convalescent COVID-19.

This clone has only one observation. V gene TRBV12-3 or TRBV12-4 combines with J gene TRBJ2-2; possibly TRBD2 for D (6 bases). The CDR3 has 13 residues. The V end lost 5 bases, the J end lost 6 bases, and 10 bases lay between the germline ends. CDR3 sequence: CASSREWAGELFF. The CDR3 DNA reads TGTGCCAGCAGTCGGGAGTGGGCCGGGGAGCTGTTTTTT.

The chain couples TRBV6-5 to TRBJ2-5; 13 bases map to TRBD2. CDR1 and CDR2 from the germline V gene are MNHEY and SVGAGI. The V and J ends lost 6 bases and 6 bases, in that order; junction bases with no gene match: 7. This CDR3 comprises 15 residues. CDR3 sequence reads: CASRGLAGRVQTQYF. The DNA for the CDR3 is TGTGCCAGCAGGGGACTAGCGGGACGAGTCCAGACCCAGTACTTC.

The rearrangement uses TRBV18 and TRBJ2-1; 11 nucleotides agree with TRBD2. The CDR3 extends over 16 amino acids. The J segment lost 6 bases and the V segment lost 3 bases, leaving 7 bases of the junction unmatched. Germline-derived CDR1 and CDR2 are KGHSH and LQKENI. The CDR3 DNA follows: TGTGCCAGCTCACCCCAGGGACTAGCGGCGGGCAATGAGCAGTTCTTC. The encoded protein is CASSPQGLAAGNEQFF.

The chain joins TRBV9 to TRBJ2-6; D possibly corresponds to TRBD2 (5 bases). Trimming took 0 bases from V and 0 from J, leaving 10 bases between them. This CDR3 is built from 17 residues. Germline CDR1 and CDR2: SGDLS and YYNGEE. The CDR3 sequence: CASSVGSRGSGANVLTF. The CDR3 DNA is TGTGCCAGCAGCGTAGGCTCTCGGGGCTCTGGGGCCAACGTCCTGACTTTC.

The chain recombines TRBV21-1 with TRBJ1-2; the table's D gene call, TRBD1, was not cross checked with the DNA. TRBV21-1 counts as a pseudogene. The CDR3 is made up of 15 amino acids. In DNA form, the CDR3 reads TGTGCCAGCAGCAAAGCCCCCCACAGGAACTATGGCTACACCTTC. It translates to CASSKAPHRNYGYTF.

The gene calls are TRBV27 and TRBJ1-2; TRBD1 matches at 9 bases. In germline, CDR1 is MNHEY, CDR2 SMNVEV (reference sequence). V shed 0 bases and J 5 bases; nucleotides not matched to a gene: 10. The CDR3 loop spans 17 amino acids. CDR3 amino acids: CASSLSGLTGGGYGYTF. CDR3 nucleotides: TGTGCCAGCAGTTTATCCGGGCTAACAGGGGGCGGGTATGGCTACACCTTC.

CDR3 residues: CASSKPPLADEQFF. DNA of the CDR3: TGTGCCAGCAGCAAGCCACCGCTCGCGGATGAGCAGTTCTTC. V is TRBV7-2 and J is TRBJ2-1; no reliable D call. Trimming pared 5 bases from V and 8 bases from J, leaving 16 bases between. The CDR3 consists of 14 residues. CDR1 and CDR2 (germline): SGHTA, FQGNSA.

The rearrangement links TRBV18 to TRBJ1-4, with a weak D call TRBD1 (5 bases). The length of the CDR3 is 15 residues. Germline V gives CDR1 KGHSH, CDR2 LQKENI. V lost 6 bases and J 2 bases, leaving 13 bases between the germline ends. The CDR3, as DNA: TGTGCCAGCTCGGCAGGGTTTAAGACTAATGAAAAACTGTTTTTT. It codes for CASSAGFKTNEKLFF.

This chain links TRBV4-2 with TRBJ2-3, with TRBD1 matching 10 bases. CDR1 and CDR2 (germline): LGHNA, YNFKEQ. The length of the CDR3 is 17 residues. J was trimmed by 4 bases and V by 1 base; bases with no gene match: 8. CDR3 DNA sequence: TGTGCCAGCAGCCAAGTACCGAGACAGGGGGCATCAGATACGCAGTATTTT. It translates to CASSQVPRQGASDTQYF.

By proportion, this clone is large (0.1 to 1%). This chain joins TRBV7-9 and TRBJ1-5; tentative D call: TRBD1 (6 bases). With 4 bases removed from V and 5 bases from J, the gap between germline ends came to 15 bases. The germline CDR1 and CDR2 sequences are SEHNR and FQNEAQ (reference sequence). The CDR3 is made up of 15 amino acids. CDR3 amino acids: CASSSTAGGDQPQHF. CDR3 in DNA: TGTGCCAGCAGCTCCACAGCGGGGGGCGATCAGCCCCAGCATTTT.

The chain is built from TRBV29-1 and TRBJ1-3, with 8 bases aligning to TRBD1. The CDR3 totals 15 residues. Germline trimming cut 6 bases from V and 2 bases from J; bases unmatched to any gene: 9. Germline V gene data show CDR1 as SQVTM and CDR2 as ANQGSEA. The DNA of the CDR3 is TGCAGCGTCGACTCCGGGACAGGTACTGGAAACACCATATATTTT. Its protein is CSVDSGTGTGNTIYF.

This chain connects TRBV6-2 or TRBV6-3 to TRBJ1-1; D may be TRBD1 (6 bases). Per germline, CDR1 MNHEY and CDR2 SVGEGT. V was pared by 5 bases and J by 5 bases, with 18 bases between. This CDR3 spans 15 amino acids. The CDR3 is CASSAGTYRRTEAFF. CDR3 DNA sequence: TGTGCCAGCAGTGCTGGGACATATCGGAGGACTGAAGCTTTCTTT.

The chain has TRBV7-2 and TRBJ2-1; no firm D call. Germline CDR1 SGHTA, CDR2 FQGNSA. Trimming removed 0 bases from V and 6 bases from J, with 9 bases in between. This CDR3 is 14 amino acids long. The DNA for the CDR3 is TGTGCCAGCAGCTTAGCCTACCGTCCCAATGAGCAGTTCTTC. Its translation: CASSLAYRPNEQFF. The full variable domain, completed using reference TRBV7-2 and TRBJ2-1, is GAGVSQSPSNKVTEKGKDVELRCDPISGHTALYWYRQSLGQGLEFLIYFQGNSAPDKSGLPSDRFSAERTGGSVSTLTIQRTQQEDSAVYLCASSLAYRPNEQFFGPGTRLTVL.

CDR3 amino acids: CASSYPPTGINQPQHF. CDR3 DNA sequence: TGTGCCAGCAGTTACCCGCCGACAGGGATCAATCAGCCCCAGCATTTT. The chain links TRBV6-6 to TRBJ1-5; 7 bases map to TRBD1. Losses at the gene ends were 2 bases for V and 3 bases for J; bases not matched to a gene: 7. Germline V gene data show CDR1 as MNHNY and CDR2 as SVGAGI (reference sequence). The CDR3 extends over 16 amino acids.

V is TRBV4-3 and J is TRBJ1-1; D gene ambiguous. In germline, CDR1 is LGHNA, CDR2 YSLEER. CDR3 size: 15 residues. V was shortened by 3 bases and J by 5 bases, with 16 bases between the two germline ends. The CDR3 sequence: CASSQRAGMRTEAFF. The CDR3 bases are TGCGCCAGCAGCCAGAGGGCTGGTATGCGGACTGAAGCTTTCTTT.

This rearrangement joins TRBV2 to TRBJ1-5, with 8 bases that match TRBD1. Germline values: CDR1 SNHLY, CDR2 FYNNEI. CDR3 length: 15 residues. V shed 4 bases and J 2 bases; nucleotides not matched to a gene: 4. The chain's CDR3 is CASSGGGQGNQPQHF. The CDR3 DNA sequence: TGTGCCAGCAGTGGCGGGGGACAGGGCAATCAGCCCCAGCATTTT.

This clone was counted between two and nine times. This chain links TRBV18 with TRBJ1-1, with 9 bases that match TRBD1. Germline CDR1 and CDR2: KGHSH and LQKENI. V dropped 3 bases and J dropped 2; count of bases not matched to a gene: 4. The CDR3 is made up of 15 amino acids. The CDR3 region is CASSPGTGRNTEAFF. The CDR3 nucleotides read TGTGCCAGCTCACCTGGGACAGGGCGTAACACTGAAGCTTTCTTT.